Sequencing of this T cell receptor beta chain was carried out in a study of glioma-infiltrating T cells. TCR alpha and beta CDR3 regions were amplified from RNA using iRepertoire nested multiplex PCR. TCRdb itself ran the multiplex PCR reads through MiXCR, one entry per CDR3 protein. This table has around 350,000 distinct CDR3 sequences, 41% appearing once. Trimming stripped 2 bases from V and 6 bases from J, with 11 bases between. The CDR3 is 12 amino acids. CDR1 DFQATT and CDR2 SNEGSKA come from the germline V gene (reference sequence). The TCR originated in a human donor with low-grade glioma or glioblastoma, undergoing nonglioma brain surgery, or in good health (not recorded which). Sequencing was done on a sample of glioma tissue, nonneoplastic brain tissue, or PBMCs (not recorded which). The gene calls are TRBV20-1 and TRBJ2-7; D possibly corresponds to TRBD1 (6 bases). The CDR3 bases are TGCAGTGCTAGACCTATCAGGGGCGAGCAGTACTTC. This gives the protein CSARPIRGEQYF.